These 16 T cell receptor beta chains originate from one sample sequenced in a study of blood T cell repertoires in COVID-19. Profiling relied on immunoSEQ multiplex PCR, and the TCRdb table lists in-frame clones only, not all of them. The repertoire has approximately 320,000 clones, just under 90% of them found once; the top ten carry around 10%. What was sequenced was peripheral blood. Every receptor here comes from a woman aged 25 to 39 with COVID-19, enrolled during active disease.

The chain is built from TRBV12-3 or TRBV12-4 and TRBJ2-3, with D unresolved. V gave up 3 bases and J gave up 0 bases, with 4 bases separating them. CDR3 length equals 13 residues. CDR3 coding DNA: TGTGCCAGCAGTTTCCCTAGCACAGATACGCAGTATTTT. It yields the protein CASSFPSTDTQYF.

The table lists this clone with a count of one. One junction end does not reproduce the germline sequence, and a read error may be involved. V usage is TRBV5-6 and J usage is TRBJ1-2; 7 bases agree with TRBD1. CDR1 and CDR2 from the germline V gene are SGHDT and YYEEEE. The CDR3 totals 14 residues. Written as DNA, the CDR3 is TGTGCCAGCAGCTGGACAGGATCGGACTACGGCTACACCTTC. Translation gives CASSWTGSDYGYTF.

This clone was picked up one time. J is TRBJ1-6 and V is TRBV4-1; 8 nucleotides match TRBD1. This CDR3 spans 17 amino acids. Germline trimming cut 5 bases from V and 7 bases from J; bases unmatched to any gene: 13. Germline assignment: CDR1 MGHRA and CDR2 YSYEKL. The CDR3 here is CASSTTRDRQVNSPLHF. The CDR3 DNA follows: TGCGCCAGCAGCACCACCCGGGACAGGCAAGTAAATTCACCCCTCCACTTT.

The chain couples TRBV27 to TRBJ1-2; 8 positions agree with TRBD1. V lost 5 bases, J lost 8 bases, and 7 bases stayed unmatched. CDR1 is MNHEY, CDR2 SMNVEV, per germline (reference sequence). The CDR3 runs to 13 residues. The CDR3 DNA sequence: TGTGCCAGCAGTCCTCAGGGGGCCGGCGGCTACACCTTC. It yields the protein CASSPQGAGGYTF.

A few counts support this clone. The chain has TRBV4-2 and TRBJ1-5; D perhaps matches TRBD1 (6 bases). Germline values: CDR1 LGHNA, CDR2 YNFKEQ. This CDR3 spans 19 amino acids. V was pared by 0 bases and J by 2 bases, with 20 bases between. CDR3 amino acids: CASSQDYGTRNRGNQPQHF. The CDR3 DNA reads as TGTGCCAGCAGCCAAGATTACGGGACAAGGAACCGGGGCAATCAGCCCCAGCATTTT.

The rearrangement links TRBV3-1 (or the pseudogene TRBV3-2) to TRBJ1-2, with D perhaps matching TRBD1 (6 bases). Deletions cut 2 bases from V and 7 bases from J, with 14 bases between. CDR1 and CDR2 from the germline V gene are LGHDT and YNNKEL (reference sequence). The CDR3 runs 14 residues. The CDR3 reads CASSQQGRGTGYTF. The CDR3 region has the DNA TGTGCCAGCAGCCAACAAGGGAGGGGGACTGGCTACACCTTC.

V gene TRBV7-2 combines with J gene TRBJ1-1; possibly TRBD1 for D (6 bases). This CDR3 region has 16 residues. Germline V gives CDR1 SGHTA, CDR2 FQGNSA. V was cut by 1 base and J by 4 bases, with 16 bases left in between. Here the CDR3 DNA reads TGTGCCAGCAGCTTAGTCGACTTCCAGGGGAGCACTGAAGCTTTCTTT. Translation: CASSLVDFQGSTEAFF.

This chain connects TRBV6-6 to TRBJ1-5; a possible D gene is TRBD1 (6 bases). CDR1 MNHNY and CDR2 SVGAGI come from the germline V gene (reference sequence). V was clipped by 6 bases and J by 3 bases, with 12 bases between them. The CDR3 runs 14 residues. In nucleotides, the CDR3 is TGTGCCAGCAGCAATTCAGGGGCCAATCAGCCCCAGCATTTT. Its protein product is CASSNSGANQPQHF.

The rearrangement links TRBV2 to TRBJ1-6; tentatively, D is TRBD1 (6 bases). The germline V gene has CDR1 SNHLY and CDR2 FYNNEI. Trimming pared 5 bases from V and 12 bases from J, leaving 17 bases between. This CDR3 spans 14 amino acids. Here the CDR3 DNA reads TGTGCCAGCAGTTTCGATGGGGGCCGCAGACCCCTCCACTTT. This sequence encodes CASSFDGGRRPLHF.

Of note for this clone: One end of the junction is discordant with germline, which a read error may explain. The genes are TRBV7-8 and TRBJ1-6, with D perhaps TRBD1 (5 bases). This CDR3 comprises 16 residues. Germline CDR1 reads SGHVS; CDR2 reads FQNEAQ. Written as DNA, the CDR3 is TGTGCCAGCAGCTTAGCCCGGGGGGAGTATAAATCACCCCTCCACTTT. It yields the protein CASSLARGEYKSPLHF.

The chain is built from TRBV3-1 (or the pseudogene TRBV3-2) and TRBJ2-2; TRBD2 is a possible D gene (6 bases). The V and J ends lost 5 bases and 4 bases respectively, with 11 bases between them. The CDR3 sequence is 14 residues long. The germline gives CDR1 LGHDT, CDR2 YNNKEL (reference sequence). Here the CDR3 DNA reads TGTGCCAGCAGCACCGTGCGGGGCACCGGGGAGCTGTTTTTT. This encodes CASSTVRGTGELFF.

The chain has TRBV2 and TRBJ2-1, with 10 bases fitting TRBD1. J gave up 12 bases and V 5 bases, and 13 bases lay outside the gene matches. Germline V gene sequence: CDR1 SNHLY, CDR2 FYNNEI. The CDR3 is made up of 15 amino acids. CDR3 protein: CASSRQGASTQPQFF. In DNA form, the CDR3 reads TGTGCCAGCAGTCGACAGGGGGCGTCCACTCAGCCGCAGTTCTTC.

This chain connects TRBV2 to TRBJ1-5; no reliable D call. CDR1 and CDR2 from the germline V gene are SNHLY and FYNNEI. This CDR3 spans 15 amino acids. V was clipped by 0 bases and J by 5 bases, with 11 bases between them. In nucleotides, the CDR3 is TGTGCCAGCAGTGAAGCTCGCAGGACTGATCAGCCCCAGCATTTT. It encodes CASSEARRTDQPQHF.

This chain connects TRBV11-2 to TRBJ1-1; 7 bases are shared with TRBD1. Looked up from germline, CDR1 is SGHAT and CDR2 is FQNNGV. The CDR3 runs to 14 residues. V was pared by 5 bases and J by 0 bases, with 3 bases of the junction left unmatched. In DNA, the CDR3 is TGTGCCAGCAGCGTTGACAGGGTGAACACTGAAGCTTTCTTT. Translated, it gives CASSVDRVNTEAFF.

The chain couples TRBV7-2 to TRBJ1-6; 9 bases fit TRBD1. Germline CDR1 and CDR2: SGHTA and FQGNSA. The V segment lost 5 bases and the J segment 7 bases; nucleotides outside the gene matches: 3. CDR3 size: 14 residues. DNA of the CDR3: TGTGCCAGCAGCCGTGGGACAGGGAATTCACCCCTCCACTTT. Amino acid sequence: CASSRGTGNSPLHF.

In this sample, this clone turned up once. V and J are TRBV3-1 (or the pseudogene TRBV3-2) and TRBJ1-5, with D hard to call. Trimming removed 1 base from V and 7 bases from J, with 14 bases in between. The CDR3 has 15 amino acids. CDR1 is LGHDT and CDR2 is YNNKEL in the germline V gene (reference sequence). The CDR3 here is CASSQGGLTGQPQHF. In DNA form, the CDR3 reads TGTGCCAGCAGCCAAGGCGGACTGACGGGACAGCCCCAGCATTTT.